Presented here are 7 T cell receptor beta chains from one specimen sequenced in a study of memory CD4+ T cells and cytomegalovirus serostatus. The assay was immunoSEQ multiplex PCR, and TCRdb's table has in-frame clones only and misses some. The repertoire includes roughly 53,000 clones, around three quarters of them detected once, and 1.5% to 2% sits in the top ten. Single viable CD3+CD4+CD8-CD45RO+ cells were sorted as the memory CD4+ T cells. Material: memory CD4+ T cells from blood. The receptors stem from an adult in good health and CMV-seronegative.

The rearrangement links TRBV7-2 to TRBJ2-1; TRBD2 matches 8 bases. The CDR3 has 15 residues. Germline lookup yields CDR1 SGHTA and CDR2 FQGNSA. Germline trimming cut 4 bases from V and 0 bases from J; bases unmatched to any gene: 2. The CDR3 region is CASSSSGPSYNEQFF. The CDR3 coding sequence is TGTGCCAGCAGCTCTAGCGGGCCCTCCTACAATGAGCAGTTCTTC.

The V and J genes are TRBV18 and TRBJ1-2; 11 bases line up with TRBD1. The germline CDR1 and CDR2 sequences are KGHSH and LQKENI. Trimming took 1 base from V and 3 from J; bases not matched to a gene: 7. The CDR3 consists of 17 residues. The DNA for the CDR3 is TGTGCCAGCTCACCACAAACCGGGACAGGGGGTGACTATGGCTACACCTTC. Its translation: CASSPQTGTGGDYGYTF. Full variable domain (remainder filled in from reference TRBV18 and TRBJ1-2): NAGVMQNPRHLVRRRGQEARLRCSPMKGHSHVYWYRQLPEEGLKFMVYLQKENIIDESGMPKERFSAEFPKEGPSILRIQQVVRGDSAAYFCASSPQTGTGGDYGYTFGSGTRLTVV.

This chain connects TRBV7-2 to TRBJ2-7; D is undetermined. The CDR3 sequence is 13 residues long. The germline V gene encodes CDR1 SGHTA and CDR2 FQGNSA. Trimming shortened V by 1 base and J by 3 bases, and 7 bases separated the two germline ends. CDR3 residues: CASSLVKDYEQYF. In nucleotides, the CDR3 is TGTGCCAGCAGCTTAGTGAAGGACTACGAGCAGTACTTC.

The chain has TRBV6-1 and TRBJ2-6; 7 bases are shared with TRBD1. Germline V CDR1 and CDR2: MNHNS, SASEGT. Unmatched junction bases numbered 15, after V lost 4 bases and J lost 0 bases. The length of the CDR3 is 20 residues. The CDR3, as DNA: TGTGCCAGCAGTGTCCGACAGGGAAGGGGTATGCTCTCTGGGGCCAACGTCCTGACTTTC. Translating it yields CASSVRQGRGMLSGANVLTF.

The chain couples TRBV7-9 to TRBJ2-7; the D is unclear. V was shortened by 1 base and J by 4 bases, with 2 bases between the two germline ends. This CDR3 has 11 residues. Germline values: CDR1 SEHNR, CDR2 FQNEAQ (reference sequence). This CDR3 is CASSLEYEQYF. CDR3 coding DNA: TGTGCCAGCAGCTTAGAATACGAGCAGTACTTC.

J is TRBJ1-3 and V is TRBV18, with D unresolved. Per germline, CDR1 KGHSH and CDR2 LQKENI. CDR3 size: 12 residues. With 6 bases removed from V and 3 bases from J, the gap between germline ends came to 6 bases. CDR3 in amino acids: CASSRDGNTIYF. In DNA, the CDR3 is TGTGCCAGCTCCAGAGATGGAAACACCATATATTTT. Filled out from reference TRBV18 and TRBJ1-3, the complete variable domain reads NAGVMQNPRHLVRRRGQEARLRCSPMKGHSHVYWYRQLPEEGLKFMVYLQKENIIDESGMPKERFSAEFPKEGPSILRIQQVVRGDSAAYFCASSRDGNTIYFGEGSWLTVV.

This clone was seen a handful of times. V usage is TRBV9 and J usage is TRBJ2-6, with no clear D. V lost 0 bases to trimming and J lost 4 bases, with 8 bases between them. Germline V gene data show CDR1 as SGDLS and CDR2 as YYNGEE. CDR3 length equals 15 residues. CDR3 protein: CASSVGTLGANVLTF. The DNA of the CDR3 is TGTGCCAGCAGCGTAGGGACGCTGGGGGCCAACGTCCTGACTTTC.